The present T cell receptor beta chain was sequenced within a study of cytomegalovirus exposure and HLA in healthy donors. Sequencing used immunoSEQ multiplex PCR; TCRdb keeps in-frame clones, though not all of them. The table records about 140,000 clones, less than 95% of them present only once. As for this clone: Its specificity is not known.

Trimming took 3 bases from V and 5 from J, leaving 8 bases between them. The CDR3 consists of 12 residues. Germline V gene lookup returns CDR1 SEHNR and CDR2 FQNEAQ (reference sequence). Whole-study findings and limits: Listed as cytomegalovirus-associated were more than 150 TCR beta chains.

Material for sequencing was PBMCs. The sequence came from a man aged 18 to 29 in good health and CMV-seropositive. The rearrangement joins TRBV7-9 to TRBJ2-7; no firm D call. The CDR3 is CASSFEVNEQYF. As DNA, the CDR3 is TGTGCCAGCAGCTTCGAGGTAAACGAGCAGTACTTC.